A selection of T cell receptor beta chains follows, all from one sample in a study of T cells in localized non-small cell lung cancer. The protocol was immunoSEQ multiplex PCR, while the TCRdb copy is restricted to in-frame clones and leaves out a portion. Here the sample spans around 90,000 clones, around three quarters being singletons. Here the sequenced sample was PBMCs, taken before any cancer treatment. Receptors originate from a man aged 40-75 years with stage II squamous cell lung carcinoma. The CDR3 runs from the conserved cysteine through the conserved F or W. D genes are given only for firm matches. The listing skips clone size in some rows; elsewhere it reads once, few, many or a size class.

j_call,v_call,d_call,clone_size,cdr3_aa,cdr3_nt
TRBJ1-2,TRBV4-1,TRBD1,.,CASSRYTTGTEKDYGYTF,TGCGCCAGCAGCCGATATACCACCGGGACAGAGAAAGACTATGGCTACACCTTC
TRBJ2-2,TRBV27,.,.,CASSLSSYGLDTGELFF,TGTGCCAGCAGTTTATCGTCTTACGGGTTGGACACCGGGGAGCTGTTTTTT
TRBJ2-5,TRBV19,TRBD1,.,CASSPQGAKETQYF,TGTGCCAGTAGTCCTCAGGGGGCGAAGGAGACCCAGTACTTC
TRBJ1-1,TRBV18,.,.,CASSPAGALGTEAFF,TGTGCCAGCTCACCCGCGGGGGCTTTGGGCACTGAAGCTTTCTTT
TRBJ2-7,TRBV28,TRBD2,.,CASSFLMTSGRAPEQYF,TGTGCCAGCAGTTTCCTAATGACTAGCGGGAGGGCCCCCGAGCAGTACTTC
TRBJ2-7,TRBV7-9,TRBD2,.,CASSLEGREGDEQYF,TGTGCCAGCAGCTTAGAAGGCAGGGAGGGCGACGAGCAGTACTTC
TRBJ2-7,TRBV7-9,.,.,CASSLDGDEQYF,TGTGCCAGCAGCTTAGATGGGGACGAGCAGTACTTC
TRBJ2-5,TRBV9,TRBD2,.,CASSVGGRPQETQYF,TGTGCCAGCAGCGTAGGCGGGAGACCCCAAGAGACCCAGTACTTC
TRBJ2-3,TRBV18,.,.,CASSPKGGGTDTQYF,TGTGCCAGCTCACCCAAGGGGGGCGGCACAGATACGCAGTATTTT
TRBJ1-4,TRBV5-1,.,.,CASSLGQMNEKLFF,TGCGCCAGCAGCTTGGGGCAGATGAATGAAAAACTGTTTTTT
TRBJ1-5,TRBV7-8,.,few,CASSFGSNQPQHF,TGTGCCAGCAGCTTTGGTAGCAATCAGCCCCAGCATTTT
TRBJ2-7,TRBV9,.,once,CASSVGEESYEQYF,TGTGCCAGCAGCGTAGGGGAAGAATCCTACGAGCAGTACTTC
TRBJ2-5,TRBV29-1,.,.,CSPQGGGQETQYF,TGCAGCCCACAGGGAGGGGGGCAAGAGACCCAGTACTTC
TRBJ2-3,TRBV6-5,TRBD1,.,CASSSWDRGLTDTQYF,TGTGCCAGCAGTTCCTGGGACAGGGGGCTAACAGATACGCAGTATTTT
TRBJ2-1,TRBV4-1,.,.,CASSQIDNQQFF,TGCGCCAGCAGCCAGATAGACAACCAGCAGTTCTTC
TRBJ1-2,TRBV25-1,TRBD1,.,CASSADRARGYTF,TGTGCCAGCAGTGCCGACAGGGCTCGAGGCTACACCTTC
TRBJ1-6,TRBV4-1,.,.,CASSPWTATNSPLHF,TGCGCCAGCAGCCCCTGGACAGCGACCAATTCACCCCTCCACTTT
TRBJ2-2,TRBV5-1,.,.,CASSLRTGNTGELFF,TGCGCCAGCAGTTTAAGGACGGGGAACACCGGGGAGCTGTTTTTT